This T cell receptor (beta chain) was captured in a study of T cells expressing NK-cell markers. Background on the study: Seropositivity for HCMV was found in seven of the eight sequenced donors, with one seronegative.

The germline V gene encodes CDR1 LGHNA and CDR2 YSLEER. The CDR3 has 15 amino acids. Study results and limitations: Leadership of the CD3+CD56-NKG2C+ fraction also belonged to these clonotypes in several donors.

TCRdb re-called the 5' RACE reads; every CDR3 protein appears as one record, without DNA. In all, the sample yields 550,000 to 600,000 distinct CDR3 sequences. As concerns this clonotype: Antigen specificity is unknown.

The TCR originated in a man aged 18 to 30 in good health. Sequenced: blood T cells: a sorted CD56 or NKG2C T cell subset, CD4+ or CD8+ T cells, or bulk PBMC T cells (not recorded which). The chain uses TRBV4-3 and TRBJ1-3; TCRdb returns TRBD1, unconfirmable since there is no DNA. The CDR3 sequence: CASSRKDNSGNTIYF.